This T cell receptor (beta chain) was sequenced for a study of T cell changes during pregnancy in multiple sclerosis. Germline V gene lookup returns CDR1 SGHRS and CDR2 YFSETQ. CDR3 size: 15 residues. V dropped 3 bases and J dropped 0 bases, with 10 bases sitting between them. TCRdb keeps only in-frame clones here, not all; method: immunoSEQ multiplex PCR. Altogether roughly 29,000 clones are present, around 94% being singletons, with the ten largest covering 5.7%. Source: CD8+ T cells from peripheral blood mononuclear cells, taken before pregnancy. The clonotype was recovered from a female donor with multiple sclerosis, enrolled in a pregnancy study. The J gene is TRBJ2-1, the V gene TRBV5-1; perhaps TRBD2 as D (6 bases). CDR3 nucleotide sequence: TGCGCCAGCAGCTGGAGGGAAACCTCCTACAATGAGCAGTTCTTC. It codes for CASSWRETSYNEQFF.